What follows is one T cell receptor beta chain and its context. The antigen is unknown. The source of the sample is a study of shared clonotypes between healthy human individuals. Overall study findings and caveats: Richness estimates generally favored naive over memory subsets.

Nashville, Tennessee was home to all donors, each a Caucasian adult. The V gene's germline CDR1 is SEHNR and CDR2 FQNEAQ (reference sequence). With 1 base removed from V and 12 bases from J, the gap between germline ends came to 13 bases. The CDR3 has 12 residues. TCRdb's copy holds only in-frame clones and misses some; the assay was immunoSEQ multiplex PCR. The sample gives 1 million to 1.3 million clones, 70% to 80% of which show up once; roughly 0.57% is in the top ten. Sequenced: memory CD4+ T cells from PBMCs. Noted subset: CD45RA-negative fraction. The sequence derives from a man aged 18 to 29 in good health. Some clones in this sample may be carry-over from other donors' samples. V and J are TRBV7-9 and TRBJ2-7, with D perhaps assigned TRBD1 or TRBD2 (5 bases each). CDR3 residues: CASSLGVGTVYF. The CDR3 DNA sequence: TGTGCCAGCAGCTTAGGTGTTGGGACCGTGTACTTC.